The 32 T cell receptor beta chains in this list originate from one sample, sequenced in a study of sequential checkpoint blockade in melanoma. The data were produced by immunoSEQ multiplex PCR, yet TCRdb's version contains in-frame clones alone and is incomplete. This repertoire shows 34,000 or so clones, roughly 85% found once; its top ten account for about 20%. Treatment in this sample: randomized to nivolumab then ipilimumab (arm A) or the reverse (arm B). Sequenced here: CD8+ T cells sorted from blood (inferred from file names), sampled from a patient given nivolumab and ipilimumab in sequence. These receptors were taken from a human donor with melanoma.

This rearrangement joins TRBV13 to TRBJ2-7, with D tentatively TRBD1 (5 bases). Trimming pared 2 bases from V and 7 bases from J, leaving 12 bases between. Germline CDR1 and CDR2: PRHDT and FYEKMQ (reference sequence). This CDR3 has 13 residues. Here the CDR3 DNA reads TGTGCCAGCAGCTTAATCAGGGATCGAGAGCAGTACTTC. Encoded protein: CASSLIRDREQYF.

V is TRBV2 and J is TRBJ2-2, with 7 positions matching TRBD1. The V gene's germline CDR1 is SNHLY and CDR2 FYNNEI. V lost 5 bases to trimming and J lost 1 base; unmatched junction nucleotides: 10. The CDR3 runs 17 residues. CDR3 region: CASSRSSGTVNTGELFF. The CDR3 DNA is TGTGCCAGCAGTAGGAGTTCCGGGACAGTGAACACCGGGGAGCTGTTTTTT.

The chain has TRBV15 and TRBJ1-4; 7 positions agree with TRBD1. CDR1 is LNHNV and CDR2 is YYDKDF in the germline V gene (reference sequence). With V trimmed by 3 bases and J by 4 bases, 8 bases remained unmatched. This CDR3 spans 16 amino acids. The CDR3 sequence is CATSSPWDSHNEKLFF. The CDR3 nucleotides are TGTGCCACCAGCAGCCCATGGGACAGCCATAATGAAAAACTGTTTTTT.

The chain combines TRBV9 with TRBJ2-7, with 7 bases fitting TRBD1. V gave up 3 bases and J gave up 1 base; unmatched junction bases: 1. The length of the CDR3 is 13 residues. CDR1 is SGDLS and CDR2 is YYNGEE in the germline V gene. CDR3 amino acids: CASSGTGSYEQYF. The CDR3 bases are TGTGCCAGCAGCGGGACAGGTTCCTACGAGCAGTACTTC.

This chain uses TRBV5-1 with TRBJ1-1, with 7 positions matching TRBD1. The CDR3 covers 14 residues. With V trimmed by 7 bases and J by 1 base, 7 bases remained unmatched. CDR1 is SGHRS and CDR2 is YFSETQ in the germline V gene. CDR3 DNA sequence: TGCGCCAGCGTACGGGACAGAGCGAACACTGAAGCTTTCTTT. This sequence encodes CASVRDRANTEAFF.

The V gene is TRBV9, the J gene TRBJ1-5; 9 bases match TRBD1. Looked up from germline, CDR1 is SGDLS and CDR2 is YYNGEE. CDR3 length: 15 residues. Unmatched junction bases numbered 10, after V lost 4 bases and J lost 8 bases. CDR3 sequence reads: CASSPGTGGAEPQHF. The CDR3 DNA sequence: TGTGCCAGCAGCCCTGGTACAGGGGGCGCAGAGCCCCAGCATTTT.

The rearrangement links TRBV4-1 to TRBJ1-1, with D hard to call. The V gene lost 0 bases and the J gene lost 11 bases, with 13 bases spanning the gap. This CDR3 comprises 13 residues. Germline V CDR1 and CDR2: MGHRA, YSYEKL. Here the CDR3 DNA reads TGCGCCAGCAGCCAAGACCCCCGGGGAGAGGCTTTCTTT. Translated, it gives CASSQDPRGEAFF.

This sequence joins TRBV10-2 and TRBJ2-1; TRBD2 matches at 7 bases. From germline, CDR1 is WSHSY and CDR2 SAAADI. V trimming: 2 bases; J trimming: 8 bases; junction bases outside the gene matches: 18. The CDR3 spans 18 residues. The CDR3 DNA follows: TGCGCCAGCAGTGAGAGTTTCGGGGAAGGCGGGAGAAGGTATGAGCAGTTCTTC. This sequence encodes CASSESFGEGGRRYEQFF.

This chain uses TRBV13 with TRBJ2-2; tentatively, D is TRBD2 (5 bases). V was pared by 0 bases and J by 5 bases, with 10 bases between. In germline, CDR1 is PRHDT, CDR2 FYEKMQ (reference sequence). The CDR3 spans 15 residues. CDR3 nucleotides: TGTGCCAGCAGCTTAGGGCGACTAATAACCGGGGAGCTGTTTTTT. As protein: CASSLGRLITGELFF.

The chain joins TRBV5-6 to TRBJ2-7; possible D gene TRBD1, 5 bases. CDR3 length: 13 residues. Germline V CDR1 and CDR2: SGHDT, YYEEEE. Between the trimmed V and J ends, which lost 5 bases and 0 bases, there was a span of 9 bases. CDR3 nucleotides: TGTGCCAGCAGGGACATCTCCTCCTACGAGCAGTACTTC. It encodes CASRDISSYEQYF.

The gene calls are TRBV13 and TRBJ2-6; D perhaps matches TRBD1 (6 bases). CDR1 PRHDT and CDR2 FYEKMQ come from the germline V gene (reference sequence). CDR3 size: 15 residues. V gave up 4 bases and J gave up 1 base, with 8 bases separating them. The CDR3 protein is CASSSTGSGANVLTF. CDR3 in DNA: TGTGCCAGCAGCTCCACAGGGTCTGGGGCCAACGTCCTGACTTTC.

The chain is built from TRBV7-2 and TRBJ1-2; 10 bases map to TRBD1. The CDR3 extends over 14 amino acids. The V gene end was trimmed by 4 bases and the J gene end by 5 bases; junction bases not matched to a gene: 4. Germline V gene lookup returns CDR1 SGHTA and CDR2 FQGNSA. CDR3 sequence: CASSSWTGGYGYTF. CDR3 DNA sequence: TGTGCCAGCAGCTCCTGGACAGGGGGGTATGGCTACACCTTC.

The gene calls are TRBV7-8 and TRBJ2-7, with D perhaps matching TRBD1 (6 bases). The CDR3 runs 14 residues. Trimming cost V 5 bases and J 2 bases, with 13 bases left between them. Germline CDR1 is SGHVS and CDR2 is FQNEAQ. The CDR3 region has the DNA TGTGCCAGCAGCCCCCCCCGGACAGCCTACGAGCAGTACTTC. Translated: CASSPPRTAYEQYF.

The V gene is TRBV27, the J gene TRBJ1-2; 7 nucleotides agree with TRBD1. Looked up from germline, CDR1 is MNHEY and CDR2 is SMNVEV (reference sequence). This CDR3 has 13 residues. The J segment lost 8 bases and the V segment lost 3 bases, leaving 6 bases of the junction unmatched. CDR3 DNA: TGTGCCAGCAGTTTCGACAGGGCTCTAGGCTACACCTTC. It yields the protein CASSFDRALGYTF.

This clone was found a few times. V and J are TRBV4-1 and TRBJ2-1; 7 bases fit TRBD1. The length of the CDR3 is 16 residues. The V gene's germline CDR1 is MGHRA and CDR2 YSYEKL. The trim removed 3 bases at V and 4 bases at J, leaving 9 bases unmatched. The CDR3 loop reads CASSHSQGPRYNEQFF. As DNA, the CDR3 is TGCGCCAGCAGCCATTCACAGGGGCCACGGTACAATGAGCAGTTCTTC.

This clone has just a few counts. This chain links TRBV7-9 with TRBJ2-7; D possibly corresponds to TRBD1 (6 bases). CDR1 and CDR2 from the germline V gene are SEHNR and FQNEAQ (reference sequence). The CDR3 contains 15 residues. The germline V and J ends were trimmed by 3 bases and 0 bases, with 12 bases remaining between them. CDR3 bases: TGTGCCAGCAGCTTTGTTAGGGGGATCTCCTACGAGCAGTACTTC. It is translated as CASSFVRGISYEQYF.

The chain employs TRBV27 and TRBJ2-7; 8 bases agree with TRBD2. This CDR3 region has 16 residues. Germline CDR1 reads MNHEY; CDR2 reads SMNVEV (reference sequence). After removal of 6 bases from V and 3 bases from J, the junction contained 13 bases not matched to a gene. CDR3 protein: CASRPLPSGRSYEQYF. The CDR3 coding sequence is TGTGCCAGCAGACCCCTCCCGAGCGGGAGAAGCTACGAGCAGTACTTC.

The chain joins TRBV7-2 to TRBJ1-3; 8 bases map to TRBD1. CDR1 is SGHTA and CDR2 is FQGNSA in the germline V gene. V gave up 1 base and J gave up 0 bases; unmatched junction bases: 8. CDR3 length equals 18 residues. The CDR3 reads CASSLVGTGFSSGNTIYF. CDR3 bases: TGTGCCAGCAGCTTAGTTGGGACAGGATTCAGCTCTGGAAACACCATATATTTT.

V usage is TRBV2 and J usage is TRBJ1-4; D is uncertain. Germline-derived CDR1 and CDR2 are SNHLY and FYNNEI. Trimming shortened V by 5 bases and J by 2 bases, and 12 bases separated the two germline ends. The CDR3 spans 15 residues. DNA of the CDR3: TGTGCCAGCAGTCGACTCCGACTGACTAATGAAAAACTGTTTTTT. Translating it yields CASSRLRLTNEKLFF.

The CDR3 loop reads CASSVAASGYEQYF. CDR3 coding DNA: TGTGCCAGCAGCGTAGCCGCTAGCGGGTACGAGCAGTACTTC. The chain is built from TRBV9 and TRBJ2-5; 8 nucleotides match TRBD2. The better agreement between TRBJ2-7 and the DNA end casts doubt on the J call. Germline V gene sequence: CDR1 SGDLS, CDR2 YYNGEE. This CDR3 has 14 amino acids.

The chain is built from TRBV13 and TRBJ1-1; 8 positions agree with TRBD1. CDR3 length equals 14 residues. Germline lookup yields CDR1 PRHDT and CDR2 FYEKMQ (reference sequence). Unmatched junction bases numbered 6, after V lost 6 bases and J lost 3 bases. The CDR3 here is CASSQSGGHTEAFF. CDR3 nucleotide sequence: TGTGCCAGCAGTCAATCAGGGGGCCACACTGAAGCTTTCTTT.

This clone was recorded a few times. The V call is TRBV28, the J call TRBJ1-2, with D perhaps matching TRBD1 (5 bases). The V gene's germline CDR1 is MDHEN and CDR2 SYDVKM. The CDR3 is made up of 16 amino acids. The V and J ends lost 5 bases and 1 base respectively, with 17 bases between them. CDR3 amino acids: CASSAAGEGYNYGYTF. In nucleotides, the CDR3 is TGTGCCAGCAGTGCGGCGGGGGAAGGGTATAACTATGGCTACACCTTC.

The chain joins TRBV7-9 to TRBJ2-7, with a tentative D call TRBD1 (5 bases). CDR3 length: 15 amino acids. Germline loops: CDR1 SEHNR, CDR2 FQNEAQ (reference sequence). V lost 5 bases and J 0 bases, leaving 14 bases between the germline ends. DNA of the CDR3: TGTGCCAGCAGCCCCCAAGGCAGGGCCTCCTACGAGCAGTACTTC. Its protein product is CASSPQGRASYEQYF. Drawing the rest from reference TRBV7-9 and TRBJ2-7, the complete variable domain is DTGVSQNPRHKITKRGQNVTFRCDPISEHNRLYWYRQTLGQGPEFLTYFQNEAQLEKSRLLSDRFSAERPKGSFSTLEIQRTEQGDSAMYLCASSPQGRASYEQYFGPGTRLTVT.

The chain couples TRBV5-1 to TRBJ1-1; no reliable D call. Trimming took 3 bases from V and 2 from J, leaving 14 bases between them. This CDR3 comprises 15 residues. Germline loops: CDR1 SGHRS, CDR2 YFSETQ. In nucleotides, the CDR3 is TGCGCCAGCAGCTGGCCGGGCGGGAGAAACACTGAAGCTTTCTTT. Translated: CASSWPGGRNTEAFF. Filled out from reference TRBV5-1 and TRBJ1-1, the complete variable domain reads KAGVTQTPRYLIKTRGQQVTLSCSPISGHRSVSWYQQTPGQGLQFLFEYFSETQRNKGNFPGRFSGRQFSNSRSEMNVSTLELGDSALYLCASSWPGGRNTEAFFGQGTRLTVV.

This clone has only a few counts. The V call is TRBV19, the J call TRBJ1-3; D remains ambiguous. Germline CDR1 LNHDA, CDR2 SQIVND (reference sequence). This CDR3 region has 14 residues. V lost 3 bases and J lost 0, with 6 bases in between. The CDR3 loop is CASSIDISGNTIYF. In DNA form, the CDR3 reads TGTGCCAGTAGTATCGACATCTCTGGAAACACCATATATTTT.

The chain combines TRBV7-6 with TRBJ2-7; 9 bases match TRBD1. Germline CDR1 reads SGHVS; CDR2 reads FNYEAQ. CDR3 length equals 15 residues. Trimming took 4 bases from V and 2 from J; bases not matched to a gene: 6. The CDR3 DNA reads as TGTGCCAGCAGCTGGGGGGACAGGGAGGCCTACGAGCAGTACTTC. Amino acid sequence: CASSWGDREAYEQYF.

V and J are TRBV5-1 and TRBJ2-7; the D gene is possibly TRBD1 (6 bases). The V gene's germline CDR1 is SGHRS and CDR2 YFSETQ. The CDR3 is made up of 14 amino acids. Between the trimmed V and J ends, which lost 2 bases and 1 base, there was a span of 10 bases. CDR3 residues: CASSFAGQSYEQYF. In DNA, the CDR3 is TGCGCCAGCAGCTTTGCTGGACAGTCCTACGAGCAGTACTTC.

The chain combines TRBV5-4 with TRBJ2-7; tentatively, D is TRBD1 (6 bases). V lost 0 bases and J 6 bases, leaving 7 bases between the germline ends. CDR3 length equals 12 residues. Germline V lookup: CDR1 SGHNT, CDR2 YYREEE (reference sequence). The CDR3 DNA sequence: TGTGCCAGCAGCTTGGACAGGGTCGAGCAGTACTTC. This sequence encodes CASSLDRVEQYF.

A remark on this clone: The same CDR3 is also encoded by other DNA sequences in this sample. The genes are TRBV15 and TRBJ1-1, with 7 bases matching TRBD1. Germline V gene sequence: CDR1 LNHNV, CDR2 YYDKDF (reference sequence). The CDR3 covers 13 residues. V shed 2 bases, J shed 5 bases, and the junction held 2 bases outside the gene matches. CDR3 in DNA: TGTGCCACCAGCAGATCCAGGGGGACTGAAGCTTTCTTT. This sequence encodes CATSRSRGTEAFF.

The rearrangement joins TRBV4-3 to TRBJ2-7; 9 bases match TRBD2. Germline trimming cut 4 bases from V and 0 bases from J; bases unmatched to any gene: 4. The V gene's germline CDR1 is LGHNA and CDR2 YSLEER. This CDR3 is 15 amino acids long. The CDR3 coding sequence is TGCGCCAGCAGCCCACAGCGGGGGGTCTCCTACGAGCAGTACTTC. Amino acid sequence: CASSPQRGVSYEQYF.

The V and J genes are TRBV5-6 and TRBJ1-2; D might be TRBD1 (5 bases). Germline loops: CDR1 SGHDT, CDR2 YYEEEE. The CDR3 has 11 residues. V lost 3 bases and J 8 bases, leaving 8 bases between the germline ends. CDR3 DNA sequence: TGTGCCAGCAGCTACCAGGGCGGCTACACCTTC. Residues: CASSYQGGYTF.

This chain uses TRBV13 with TRBJ2-1; possible D gene TRBD2, 5 bases. This CDR3 is 12 amino acids long. In germline, CDR1 is PRHDT, CDR2 FYEKMQ (reference sequence). Trimming took 2 bases from V and 9 from J, leaving 8 bases between them. The CDR3 loop is CASSLSGGEQFF. In DNA, the CDR3 is TGTGCCAGCAGCTTATCTGGAGGTGAGCAGTTCTTC.